The next 27 T cell receptor beta chains were all read from a single sample in a study of Ad26.COV2.S vaccination and SARS-CoV-2 variants. Only in-frame clones appear in the TCRdb table, and some are missing; sequencing was by immunoSEQ multiplex PCR. The profile shows roughly 500,000 clones, 70% to 90% of them singletons. Noted treatment: roughly 20 received Ad26.COV2.S at low or high dose, single or two shots; a few received placebo; per-sample allocation not given. The study sampled participants on day 63 after the first vaccine or placebo injection. The source material was peripheral blood, sampled in a trial of Ad26.COV2.S vaccine versus placebo. Source of these receptors: a person aged 18-60 years who received the Ad26.COV2.S COVID-19 vaccine or a placebo.

In its sample, this clone was seen a few times. The J gene is TRBJ1-1, the V gene TRBV24-1; D unclear. Trimming stripped 7 bases from V and 5 bases from J, with 7 bases between. The CDR3 contains 11 residues. CDR1 and CDR2 (germline): KGHDR, SFDVKD. The DNA for the CDR3 is TGTGCCACCAGCTGGGGAACTGAAGCTTTCTTT. Its protein is CATSWGTEAFF.

The chain is built from TRBV18 and TRBJ2-7; possibly TRBD2 for D (5 bases). Germline V lookup: CDR1 KGHSH, CDR2 LQKENI. Between the trimmed V and J ends, which lost 4 bases and 0 bases, there was a span of 13 bases. CDR3 length: 15 residues. For the CDR3, the DNA is TGTGCCAGCTCACAGGAGCGGAGGACCTCCTACGAGCAGTACTTC. It specifies CASSQERRTSYEQYF.

This chain uses TRBV9 with TRBJ1-2; perhaps TRBD1 as D (5 bases). This CDR3 region has 14 residues. The V end was cut by 0 bases, the J end by 7 bases, with 13 bases between. Germline V gives CDR1 SGDLS, CDR2 YYNGEE. This CDR3 is CASSVEGVQGGYTF. The CDR3 DNA is TGTGCCAGCAGCGTAGAAGGGGTTCAGGGTGGCTACACCTTC.

The chain combines TRBV19 with TRBJ2-3; no reliable D call. V was cut by 8 bases and J by 2 bases, with 14 bases left in between. In germline, CDR1 is LNHDA, CDR2 SQIVND (reference sequence). The CDR3 totals 14 residues. In DNA form, the CDR3 reads TGTGCCAGTCGTGACCGTACAAACACAGATACGCAGTATTTT. This sequence encodes CASRDRTNTDTQYF.

The chain carries TRBV6-1 and TRBJ2-4; no definite D call. Trimming took off 0 bases at V and 12 bases at J, with 9 bases between the two ends. The CDR3 runs to 12 residues. Germline V gives CDR1 MNHNS, CDR2 SASEGT. The CDR3 sequence: CASSEAYLGQYF. DNA of the CDR3: TGTGCCAGCAGTGAAGCTTACCTTGGTCAGTACTTC.

This chain connects TRBV29-1 to TRBJ2-1, with 9 bases fitting TRBD2. This CDR3 is 14 amino acids long. CDR1 and CDR2 from the germline V gene are SQVTM and ANQGSEA. The V segment lost 3 bases and the J segment 4 bases; nucleotides outside the gene matches: 4. The CDR3, as DNA: TGCAGCGTTGATGGGCTAGCGGGGTACAATGAGCAGTTCTTC. Its protein product is CSVDGLAGYNEQFF.

This chain uses TRBV28 with TRBJ1-1, with TRBD1 matching 8 bases. The CDR3 totals 12 residues. The J segment lost 9 bases and the V segment lost 1 base, leaving 1 base of the junction unmatched. Germline lookup yields CDR1 MDHEN and CDR2 SYDVKM. Here the CDR3 reads CASSLYRGKAFF. CDR3 sequence (DNA): TGTGCCAGCAGTTTATACAGGGGGAAAGCTTTCTTT.

The V and J genes are TRBV28 and TRBJ1-1, with D possibly being TRBD1 (5 bases). The CDR3 has 13 residues. The germline V and J ends were trimmed by 9 bases and 5 bases, with 16 bases remaining between them. The V gene's germline CDR1 is MDHEN and CDR2 SYDVKM. This chain's CDR3 is CASSRALGTEAFF. In DNA, the CDR3 is TGTGCCAGTTCCAGGGCATTGGGGACTGAAGCTTTCTTT.

The count of this clone is one. This chain links TRBV5-1 with TRBJ2-7, with TRBD1 as a possible D gene (6 bases). CDR1 is SGHRS and CDR2 is YFSETQ in the germline V gene. The CDR3 sequence is 14 residues long. V gave up 2 bases and J gave up 4 bases, with 13 bases separating them. This chain's CDR3 is CASSFEGQGYEQYF. The CDR3 nucleotides are TGCGCCAGCAGCTTTGAGGGGCAGGGGTACGAGCAGTACTTC.

The chain recombines TRBV7-2 with TRBJ1-1; D call uncertain. This CDR3 is 14 amino acids long. Trimming cost V 5 bases and J 5 bases, with 15 bases left between them. The germline V gene encodes CDR1 SGHTA and CDR2 FQGNSA. The CDR3 DNA follows: TGTGCCAGCAGCCCCAGCCTTGGATGGACTGAAGCTTTCTTT. Its translation is CASSPSLGWTEAFF.

The J gene is TRBJ1-2, the V gene TRBV30; D call uncertain. The CDR3 has 12 residues. Germline CDR1 is GTSNPN and CDR2 is SVGIG (reference sequence). V was clipped by 7 bases and J by 8 bases, with 17 bases between them. This chain's CDR3 is CALTGGARGYTF. The CDR3 nucleotides read TGTGCCTTGACGGGCGGAGCGCGGGGCTACACCTTC.

The chain carries TRBV15 and TRBJ2-1; tentative D call: TRBD1 (6 bases). The CDR3 spans 14 residues. Trimming removed 0 bases at V and 8 bases at J, with 11 bases between. Germline-derived CDR1 and CDR2 are LNHNV and YYDKDF (reference sequence). The CDR3 reads CATSRDPGVDEQFF. DNA for the CDR3: TGTGCCACCAGCAGAGACCCAGGGGTTGATGAGCAGTTCTTC.

The rearrangement joins TRBV28 to TRBJ1-3; no clear D gene. This CDR3 is 15 amino acids long. CDR1 MDHEN and CDR2 SYDVKM come from the germline V gene. The ends were cut back, 3 bases at V and 3 bases at J, with 12 bases in the middle. CDR3 loop: CASSFYTLNGNTIYF. The CDR3 DNA follows: TGTGCCAGCAGTTTCTACACCCTTAATGGAAACACCATATATTTT. Together with reference TRBV28 and TRBJ1-3, the CDR3 gives the full variable domain: DVKVTQSSRYLVKRTGEKVFLECVQDMDHENMFWYRQDPGLGLRLIYFSYDVKMKEKGDIPEGYSVSREKKERFSLILESASTNQTSMYLCASSFYTLNGNTIYFGEGSWLTVV.

V gene TRBV28 combines with J gene TRBJ1-2; 8 bases map to TRBD1. This CDR3 region has 13 residues. Germline-derived CDR1 and CDR2 are MDHEN and SYDVKM. The J segment lost 6 bases and the V segment lost 9 bases, leaving 9 bases of the junction unmatched. The CDR3 spells CASVRTGRDGYTF. Written as DNA, the CDR3 is TGTGCCAGTGTCCGGACAGGGAGGGATGGCTACACCTTC.

The rearrangement uses TRBV5-5 and TRBJ1-6; 10 positions match TRBD1. Losses at the gene ends were 6 bases for V and 5 bases for J; bases not matched to a gene: 5. Germline-derived CDR1 and CDR2 are SGHKS and YYEKEE (reference sequence). This CDR3 spans 15 amino acids. CDR3 loop: CASTPTGGDNSPLHF. The CDR3 DNA reads TGTGCCAGCACCCCGACAGGGGGCGATAATTCACCCCTCCACTTT.

This clone has a single count. The CDR3 DNA follows: TGTGCCAGCAGCCCGGGGTGGGGTGGCTACACCTTC. Its protein product is CASSPGWGGYTF. The V call is TRBV7-8, the J call TRBJ1-2, with D uncertain. Per the germline V gene, CDR1 is SGHVS and CDR2 is FQNEAQ. The CDR3 has 12 amino acids. The V end lost 5 bases, the J end lost 7 bases, and 11 bases lay between the germline ends. Drawing the rest from reference TRBV7-8 and TRBJ1-2, the complete variable domain is GAGVSQSPRYKVAKRGQDVALRCDPISGHVSLFWYQQALGQGPEFLTYFQNEAQLDKSGLPSDRFFAERPEGSVSTLKIQRTQQEDSAVYLCASSPGWGGYTFGSGTRLTVV.

The chain is built from TRBV7-2 and TRBJ1-2; D is ambiguous. V was clipped by 4 bases and J by 3 bases, with 9 bases between them. Germline V gene lookup returns CDR1 SGHTA and CDR2 FQGNSA. CDR3 length: 13 residues. Written as DNA, the CDR3 is TGTGCCAGCAGCTCCCCGAGCCACTATGGCTACACCTTC. Translation: CASSSPSHYGYTF.

CDR3 DNA: TGTGCCAGCAGCTCCCCCGTGGCAGGGATTCAGCCCCAGCATTTT. Amino acids: CASSSPVAGIQPQHF. V and J are TRBV5-8 and TRBJ1-5, with D perhaps matching TRBD1 (5 bases). The CDR3 sequence is 15 residues long. Germline-derived CDR1 and CDR2 are SGHTS and YDEGEE. V lost 3 bases and J lost 6, with 16 bases in between.

The gene calls are TRBV7-6 and TRBJ1-6; the D gene is possibly TRBD1 (5 bases). CDR1 is SGHVS and CDR2 is FNYEAQ in the germline V gene. Trimming left V 1 base short and J 15 bases short, with 22 bases between. The CDR3 loop spans 16 amino acids. The CDR3: CASSLETGPALGDLHF. The CDR3 DNA sequence: TGTGCCAGCAGCTTAGAAACAGGCCCTGCCCTCGGCGACCTCCACTTT.

J is TRBJ1-5 and V is TRBV28, with D possibly being TRBD1 (6 bases). The CDR3 is made up of 16 amino acids. Germline-derived CDR1 and CDR2 are MDHEN and SYDVKM. With 5 bases removed from V and 7 bases from J, the gap between germline ends came to 21 bases. The DNA for the CDR3 is TGTGCCAGCAGTCCCCGGCCGGGGAGCGGGGGCCAGCCCCAGCATTTT. This gives the protein CASSPRPGSGGQPQHF.

On this clone itself: Other nucleotide sequences from this sample produce the same CDR3. J is TRBJ2-1 and V is TRBV5-1; TRBD2 matches 13 bases. V was clipped by 4 bases and J by 7 bases; unmatched bases: 5. The germline CDR1 and CDR2 sequences are SGHRS and YFSETQ. The CDR3 covers 15 residues. CDR3 in amino acids: CASSPTSGRNNEQFF. The CDR3 bases are TGCGCCAGCAGCCCGACTAGCGGGAGGAATAATGAGCAGTTCTTC.

This chain links TRBV14 with TRBJ2-1; D might be TRBD1 (5 bases). Germline lookup yields CDR1 SGHDN and CDR2 FVKESK. V lost 2 bases and J 4 bases, leaving 9 bases between the germline ends. The CDR3 is made up of 14 amino acids. The chain's CDR3 is CASSQLRQYNEQFF. CDR3 nucleotides: TGTGCCAGCAGCCAACTTCGACAGTACAATGAGCAGTTCTTC. Full variable domain (outside the CDR3, taken from reference TRBV14 and TRBJ2-1): EAGVTQFPSHSVIEKGQTVTLRCDPISGHDNLYWYRRVMGKEIKFLLHFVKESKQDESGMPNNRFLAERTGGTYSTLKVQPAELEDSGVYFCASSQLRQYNEQFFGPGTRLTVL.

The chain links TRBV29-1 to TRBJ1-1; 7 bases line up with TRBD1. CDR1 and CDR2 from the germline V gene are SQVTM and ANQGSEA. The length of the CDR3 is 14 residues. With 4 bases clipped from V and 1 base from J, the junction kept 6 bases outside the gene matches. The CDR3 is CSVGGDRRNTEAFF. CDR3 sequence (DNA): TGCAGCGTTGGGGGGGACAGAAGGAACACTGAAGCTTTCTTT.

The V and J genes are TRBV5-8 and TRBJ1-5; D not certain. Trimming took off 0 bases at V and 9 bases at J, with 10 bases between the two ends. The CDR3 consists of 13 residues. CDR1 and CDR2 from the germline V gene are SGHTS and YDEGEE. CDR3 sequence: CASSLVGGRPQHF. The CDR3 nucleotides read TGTGCCAGCAGCTTGGTGGGCGGGCGGCCCCAGCATTTT.

V is TRBV7-2 and J is TRBJ1-2; D perhaps matches TRBD1 (6 bases). CDR1 and CDR2 (germline): SGHTA, FQGNSA. This CDR3 is 15 amino acids long. The V gene lost 2 bases and the J gene lost 7 bases, with 17 bases spanning the gap. The CDR3 sequence is CASSLTPGGRAGYTF. In DNA, the CDR3 is TGTGCCAGCAGCTTAACCCCGGGGGGCCGGGCTGGCTACACCTTC.

This chain joins TRBV9 and TRBJ1-1; 9 nucleotides agree with TRBD1. V shed 4 bases, J shed 1 base, and the junction held 5 bases outside the gene matches. The CDR3 length is 15 residues. CDR1 is SGDLS, CDR2 YYNGEE, per germline. CDR3 in amino acids: CASSPSGQGNTEAFF. CDR3 coding DNA: TGTGCCAGCAGCCCCTCGGGACAGGGGAACACTGAAGCTTTCTTT. Using reference TRBV9 and TRBJ1-1 for the parts outside the CDR3, the full variable domain is DSGVTQTPKHLITATGQRVTLRCSPRSGDLSVYWYQQSLDQGLQFLIQYYNGEERAKGNILERFSAQQFPDLHSELNLSSLELGDSALYFCASSPSGQGNTEAFFGQGTRLTVV.

To note about this clone: One end of the junction fails to match germline, which may point to a read error. The V call is TRBV18, the J call TRBJ1-1; perhaps TRBD1 as D (5 bases). Germline CDR1 and CDR2: KGHSH and LQKENI. This CDR3 spans 16 amino acids. This chain's CDR3 is CASSPYGGTENTEAFF. CDR3 DNA: TGTGCCAGTTCACCCTACGGGGGTACGGAGAACACTGAAGCTTTCTTT.